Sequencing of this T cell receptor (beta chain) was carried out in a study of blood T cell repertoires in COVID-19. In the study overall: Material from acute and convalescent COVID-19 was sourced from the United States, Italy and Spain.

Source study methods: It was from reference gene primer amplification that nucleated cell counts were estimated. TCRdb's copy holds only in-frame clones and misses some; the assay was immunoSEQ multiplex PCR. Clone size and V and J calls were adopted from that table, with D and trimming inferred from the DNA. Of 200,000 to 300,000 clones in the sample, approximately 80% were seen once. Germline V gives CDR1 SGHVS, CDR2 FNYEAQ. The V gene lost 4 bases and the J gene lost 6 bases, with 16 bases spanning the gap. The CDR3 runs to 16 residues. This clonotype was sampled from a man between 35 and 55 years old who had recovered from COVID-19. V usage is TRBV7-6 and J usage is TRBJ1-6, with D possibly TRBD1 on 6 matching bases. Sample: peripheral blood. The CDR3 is CASSSQGAGANSPLHF. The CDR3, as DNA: TGTGCCAGCAGCTCTCAAGGGGCAGGGGCTAATTCACCCCTCCACTTT.